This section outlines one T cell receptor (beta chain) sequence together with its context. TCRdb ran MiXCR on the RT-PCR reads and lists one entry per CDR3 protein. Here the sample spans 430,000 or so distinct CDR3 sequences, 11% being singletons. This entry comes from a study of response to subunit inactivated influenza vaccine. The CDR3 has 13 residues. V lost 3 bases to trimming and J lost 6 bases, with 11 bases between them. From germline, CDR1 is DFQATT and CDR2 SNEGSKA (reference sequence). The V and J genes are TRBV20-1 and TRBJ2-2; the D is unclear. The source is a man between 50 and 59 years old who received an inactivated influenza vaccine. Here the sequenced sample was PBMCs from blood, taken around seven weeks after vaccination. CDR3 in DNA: TGCAGTGCTAGTGAAACCTACGCCGGGGAGCTGTTTTTT. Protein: CSASETYAGELFF.